This T cell receptor (beta chain) derives from a study of blood T cell repertoires in COVID-19. The overall study: The United States, Italy and Spain supplied acute and convalescent COVID-19 samples.

In Cohort 3, a recovered donor had either two negative PCRs, clearance, or symptom resolution. Germline CDR1 reads SQVTM; CDR2 reads ANQGSEA. This CDR3 has 13 amino acids. This clone has just a few counts. Libraries were prepared by immunoSEQ multiplex PCR; TCRdb keeps only in-frame clonotypes and omits some of them. Of 250,000 or so clones listed, around nine tenths were seen once; the top ten hold roughly 1.7%. The V call is TRBV29-1, the J call TRBJ1-5; 7 nucleotides line up with TRBD1. Input material: PBMCs or T cells enriched from blood (not recorded which). This receptor was identified in a woman aged 50 to 60 who had recovered from COVID-19. CDR3 sequence: CSETGLLRQPQHF. The CDR3 nucleotides read TGCAGTGAGACAGGGTTGTTAAGGCAGCCCCAGCATTTT.